This T cell receptor (beta chain) was profiled in a study of technical replicates of blood from a handful of donors (dated by TCRdb to 2016 to 2017). Concerning this clone: Its antigen has not been determined. The sample holds no much larger clone one base away, and base qualities are not on file.

Library preparation employed the immunoSEQ multiplex PCR assay. What TCRdb holds here is the immuneACCESS table cut down to in-frame rearrangements. Part of the clones is not present; checked against another copy, under half of the missing clones reflect an unresolved V gene, and the others are unexplained. Within this sample are 60,000 to 90,000 clones, with more than 85% of them counted one time only. The top ten clones comprise roughly 0.26% of the sample. The sequence derives from a human donor in good health. The material sequenced was T cells isolated from PBMCs.

CDR3 region: CASKTDRGQGNEQYF. The DNA sequence reads TGTGCCAGTAAGACGGACAGGGGGCAGGGCAACGAGCAGTACTTC. The chain is encoded by TRBV19 joined to TRBJ2-7; 11 junctional bases match TRBD1. The CDR3 runs 15 residues from the cysteine to the phenylalanine. The kept DNA is CDR3 alone, 45 bases in frame from the first base. The germline V gene (reference sequence) provides CDR1 LNHDA and CDR2 SQIVND. V is pruned by 7 bases and J by 5 bases, leaving 10 bases of the junction without a gene match.